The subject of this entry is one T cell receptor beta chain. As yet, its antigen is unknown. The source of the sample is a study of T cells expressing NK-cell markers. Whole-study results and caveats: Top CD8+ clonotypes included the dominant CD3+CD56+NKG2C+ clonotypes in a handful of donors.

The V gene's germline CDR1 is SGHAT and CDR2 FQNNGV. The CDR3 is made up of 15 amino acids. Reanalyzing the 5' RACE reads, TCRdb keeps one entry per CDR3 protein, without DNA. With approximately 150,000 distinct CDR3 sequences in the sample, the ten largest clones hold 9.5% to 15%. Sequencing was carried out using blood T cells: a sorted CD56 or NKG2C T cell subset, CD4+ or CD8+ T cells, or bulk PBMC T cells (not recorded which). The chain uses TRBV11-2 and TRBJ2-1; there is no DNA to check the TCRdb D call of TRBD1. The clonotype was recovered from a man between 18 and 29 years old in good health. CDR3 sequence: CASSLDFGGTATQFF.